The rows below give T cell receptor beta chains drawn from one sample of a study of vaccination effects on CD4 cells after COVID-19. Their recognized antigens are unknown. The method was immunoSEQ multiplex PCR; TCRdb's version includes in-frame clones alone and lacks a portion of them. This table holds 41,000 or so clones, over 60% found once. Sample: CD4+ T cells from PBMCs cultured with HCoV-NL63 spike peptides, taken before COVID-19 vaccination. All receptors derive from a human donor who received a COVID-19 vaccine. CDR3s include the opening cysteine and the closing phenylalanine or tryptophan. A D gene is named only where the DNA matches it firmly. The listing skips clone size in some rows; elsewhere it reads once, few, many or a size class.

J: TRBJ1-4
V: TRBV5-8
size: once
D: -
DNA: TGTGCCAGCAGTACCGGACAGCCCGGGGAAAAACTGTTTTTT
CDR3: CASSTGQPGEKLFF

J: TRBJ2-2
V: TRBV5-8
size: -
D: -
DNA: TGTGCCAGCAGCGGACGGGACGTAGTAAACCAATCCCCCGGGGAGCTGTTTTTT
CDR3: CASSGRDVVNQSPGELFF

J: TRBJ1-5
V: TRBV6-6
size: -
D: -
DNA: TGTGCCAGCAGTTCCGGCCGAAGGTACAGTCAGCCCCAGCATTTT
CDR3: CASSSGRRYSQPQHF

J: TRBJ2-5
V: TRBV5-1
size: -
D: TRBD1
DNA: TGCGCCAGCAGCTGGGGGACAGGGTGGGAGACCCAGTACTTC
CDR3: CASSWGTGWETQYF

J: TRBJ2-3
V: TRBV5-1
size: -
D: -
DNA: TGCGCCAGCAGCCCGACTAGTTCGGATACGCAGTATTTT
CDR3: CASSPTSSDTQYF

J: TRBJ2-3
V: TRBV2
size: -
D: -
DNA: TGTGCCAGCAGAGGTTACACAGATACGCAGTATTTT
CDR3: CASRGYTDTQYF

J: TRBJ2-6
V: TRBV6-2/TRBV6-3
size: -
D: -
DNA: TGTGCCAGCAGTTTTACTCCTGGGGCCAACGTCCTGACTTTC
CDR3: CASSFTPGANVLTF

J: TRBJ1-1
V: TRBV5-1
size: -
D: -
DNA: TGCGCCAGCAGCTTAGCGACAGTATCTGAAGCTTTCTTT
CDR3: CASSLATVSEAFF

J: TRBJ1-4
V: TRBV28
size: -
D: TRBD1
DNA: TGTGCCAGCAGTTTGGAGACAGGGTGGGATGAAAAACTGTTTTTT
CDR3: CASSLETGWDEKLFF

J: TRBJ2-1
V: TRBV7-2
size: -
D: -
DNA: TGTGCCAGCAGCTCCAGTCTCTGGTACAATGAGCAGTTCTTC
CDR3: CASSSSLWYNEQFF

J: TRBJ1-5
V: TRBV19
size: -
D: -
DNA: TGTGCCAGTAGTCGAAGGGCCGATCTGAGCGGCAATCAGCCCCAGCATTTT
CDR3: CASSRRADLSGNQPQHF

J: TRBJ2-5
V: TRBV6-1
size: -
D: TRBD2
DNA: TGTGCCAGCAGTGAACCCCTAGCGGGGGGTCAAGAGACCCAGTACTTC
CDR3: CASSEPLAGGQETQYF

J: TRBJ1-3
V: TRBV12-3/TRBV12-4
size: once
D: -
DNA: TGTGCCAGCAGTATAACTTCGGGAAACACCATATATTTT
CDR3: CASSITSGNTIYF

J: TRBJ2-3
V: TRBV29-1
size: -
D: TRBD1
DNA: TGCAGCGTTGATCACGGGACAGGGTACACAGATACGCAGTATTTT
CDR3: CSVDHGTGYTDTQYF

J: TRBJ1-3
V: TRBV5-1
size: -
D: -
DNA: TGCGCCAGCAGCTTGAGCTACACCTCTGGAAACACCATATATTTT
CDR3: CASSLSYTSGNTIYF

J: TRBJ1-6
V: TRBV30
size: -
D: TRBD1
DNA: TGTGCCTCCGGGAGGGACAGGGGATTTTATAATTCACCCCTCCACTTT
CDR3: CASGRDRGFYNSPLHF

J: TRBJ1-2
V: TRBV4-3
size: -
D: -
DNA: TGCGCCAGCAGCCAAGATCCCCAGGGCGACTATGGCTACACCTTC
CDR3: CASSQDPQGDYGYTF

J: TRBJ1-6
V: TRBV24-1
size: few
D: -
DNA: TGTGCCACCAGTGACTCGACGAGGCGGCCTCCAAATGGGGCACCCCTCCACTTT
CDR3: CATSDSTRRPPNGAPLHF

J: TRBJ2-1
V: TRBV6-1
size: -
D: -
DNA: TGTGCCAGCAGTGAAGCAGGGTTCGTGCAGTTCTTC
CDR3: CASSEAGFVQFF

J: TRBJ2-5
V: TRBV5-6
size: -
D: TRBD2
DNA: TGTGCCAGCAGCTTGGTTGGTCTAGCGGGGGCCAAAGAGACCCAGTACTTC
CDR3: CASSLVGLAGAKETQYF

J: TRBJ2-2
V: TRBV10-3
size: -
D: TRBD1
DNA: TGTGCCATCAGTGGGACAGGGGAGAGGACCGGGGAGCTGTTTTTT
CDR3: CAISGTGERTGELFF

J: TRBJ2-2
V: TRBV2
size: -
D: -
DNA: TGTGCCAGCAGTGTCGCACTCAAAACAGGGTATAACACCGGGGAGCTGTTTTTT
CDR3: CASSVALKTGYNTGELFF

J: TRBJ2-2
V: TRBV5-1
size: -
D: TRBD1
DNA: TGCGCCAGCGGCCCCGGGACAGCGAACACCGGGGAGCTGTTTTTT
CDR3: CASGPGTANTGELFF

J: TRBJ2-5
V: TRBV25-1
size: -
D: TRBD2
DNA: TGTGCCAGCGCGACTAGCGGGGGGAGACAGACCCAGTACTTC
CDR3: CASATSGGRQTQYF

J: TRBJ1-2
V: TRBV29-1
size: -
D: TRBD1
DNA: TGCAGCGTCGGGGACAGCAAGGGCTACACCTTC
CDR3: CSVGDSKGYTF

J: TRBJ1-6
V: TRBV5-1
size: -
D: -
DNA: TGCGCCAGCAGCTTGTACCTAAGCTCCTATAATTCACCCCTCCACTTT
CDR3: CASSLYLSSYNSPLHF

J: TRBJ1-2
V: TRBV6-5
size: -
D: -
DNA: TGTGCCAGCGGCAGGGAGAAAGGCTACACCTTC
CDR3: CASGREKGYTF

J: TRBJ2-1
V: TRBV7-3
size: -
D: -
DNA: TGTGCCAGCAGCCGTCTCGGGGGTGCCTCCTACAATGAGCAGTTCTTC
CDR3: CASSRLGGASYNEQFF

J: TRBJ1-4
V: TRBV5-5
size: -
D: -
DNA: TGTGCCAGCAGCTCGGGGACTTTTAGAGAAAAACTGTTTTTT
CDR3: CASSSGTFREKLFF

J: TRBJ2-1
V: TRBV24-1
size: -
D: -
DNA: TGTGCCACCAGTGACCCCGTGGCTCACAATGAGCAGTTCTTC
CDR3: CATSDPVAHNEQFF

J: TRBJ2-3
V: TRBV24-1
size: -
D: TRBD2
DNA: TGTGCCACCAGGGGTGCGGGGGGCACAGATACGCAGTATTTT
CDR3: CATRGAGGTDTQYF

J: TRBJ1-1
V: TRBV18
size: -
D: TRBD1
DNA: TGTGCCAGCACCCAAGACAGGGGAATGAACACTGAAGCTTTCTTT
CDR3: CASTQDRGMNTEAFF

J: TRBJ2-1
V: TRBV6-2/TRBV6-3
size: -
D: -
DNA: TGTGCCAGCACCCCCTTGGGGCAGGGTACCTACAATGAGCAGTTCTTC
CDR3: CASTPLGQGTYNEQFF

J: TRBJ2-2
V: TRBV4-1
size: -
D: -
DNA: TGCGCCAGCAGCCAAGACTATCGACAACTCCCGAACACCGGGGAGCTGTTTTTT
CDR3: CASSQDYRQLPNTGELFF

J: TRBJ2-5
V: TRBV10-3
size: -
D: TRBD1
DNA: TGTGCCATCAGTGAGGGAGGTGTGACAGGGGGACAAGAGACCCAGTACTTC
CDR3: CAISEGGVTGGQETQYF

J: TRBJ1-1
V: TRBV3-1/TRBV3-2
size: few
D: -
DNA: TGTGCCAGCAGCCCCCAACTCTCGAACACTGAAGCTTTCTTT
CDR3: CASSPQLSNTEAFF

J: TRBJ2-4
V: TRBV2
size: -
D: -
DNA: TGTGCCAGCAGTATGTCCATAGCCAAAAACATTCAGTACTTC
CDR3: CASSMSIAKNIQYF

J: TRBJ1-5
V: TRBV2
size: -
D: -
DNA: TGTGCCAGCAGCGTGGACAGAAATAGCAATCAGCCCCAGCATTTT
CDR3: CASSVDRNSNQPQHF

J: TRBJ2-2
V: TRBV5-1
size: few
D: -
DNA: TGCGCCAGCAGCTTGGGAGGGGCGAACACCGGGGAGCTGTTTTTT
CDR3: CASSLGGANTGELFF

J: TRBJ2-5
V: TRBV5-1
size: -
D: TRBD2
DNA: TGCGCCAGCAGCTTGTCAACTAGCGGGGGGCAAGAGACCCAGTACTTC
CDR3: CASSLSTSGGQETQYF

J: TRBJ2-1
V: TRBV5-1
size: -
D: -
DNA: TGCGCCAGCAGCTTGGTTGGTGCGGGGAGGCACCCAAACAATGAGCAGTTCTTC
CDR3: CASSLVGAGRHPNNEQFF

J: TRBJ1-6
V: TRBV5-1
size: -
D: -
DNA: TGCGCCAGCAGCTCGGACAGCCATAATTCACCCCTCCACTTT
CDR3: CASSSDSHNSPLHF

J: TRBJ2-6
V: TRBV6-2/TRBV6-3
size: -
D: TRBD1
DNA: TGTGCCAGCAGTTACCGGGGACAGAGCTCTGGGGCCAACGTCCTGACTTTC
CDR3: CASSYRGQSSGANVLTF

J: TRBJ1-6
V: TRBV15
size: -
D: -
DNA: TGTGCCACCAGCAGAGATCGAAACAGGCACACCTCCTATAATTCACCCCTCCACTTT
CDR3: CATSRDRNRHTSYNSPLHF

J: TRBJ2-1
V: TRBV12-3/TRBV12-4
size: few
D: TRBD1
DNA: TGTGCCAGCAGATTCCGGGACAGGGGATTCTTC
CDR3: CASRFRDRGFF

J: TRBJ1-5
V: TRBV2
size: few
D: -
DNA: TGTGCCAGCGGCACGGGGGGCGACCCCTTTAAGCCCCAGCATTTT
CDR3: CASGTGGDPFKPQHF

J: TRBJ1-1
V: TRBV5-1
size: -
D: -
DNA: TGCGCCAGCACTTCGTCCGGGACGAACACTGAAGCTTTCTTT
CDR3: CASTSSGTNTEAFF

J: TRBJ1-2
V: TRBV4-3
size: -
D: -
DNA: TGCGCCAGCAGCCACAACCCCGAAGGGGGGAGGGGCTACACCTTC
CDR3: CASSHNPEGGRGYTF

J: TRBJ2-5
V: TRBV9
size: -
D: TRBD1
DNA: TGTGCCAGCAGCGTAAGGGACAGTCAAGAGACCCAGTACTTC
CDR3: CASSVRDSQETQYF

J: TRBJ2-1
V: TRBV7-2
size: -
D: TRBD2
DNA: TGTGCCAGCAGCCCTCAAAGCGGGGGGGCCGGTAATGAGCAGTTCTTC
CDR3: CASSPQSGGAGNEQFF

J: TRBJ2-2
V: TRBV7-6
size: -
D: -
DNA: TGTGCCAGCAGCTTAGGTCCGGGGGGCTATCGCAACGGGGAGCTGTTTTTT
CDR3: CASSLGPGGYRNGELFF

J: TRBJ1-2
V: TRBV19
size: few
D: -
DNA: TGTGCCAGTAGTAACACAGGGAATGGCTACACCTTC
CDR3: CASSNTGNGYTF

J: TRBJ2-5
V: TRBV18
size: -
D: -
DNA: TGTGCCAGCTCAGGGGCCGGGGAGACCCAGTACTTC
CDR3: CASSGAGETQYF

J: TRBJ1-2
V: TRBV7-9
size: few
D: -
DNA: TGTGCCAGCAGCTCCCATTCGACAGGAATTAACTATGGCTACACCTTC
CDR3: CASSSHSTGINYGYTF

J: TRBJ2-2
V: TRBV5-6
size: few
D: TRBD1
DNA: TGTGCCAGCAGCTCTTCTTTCCGACAGGGAACGACCGGGGAGCTGTTTTTT
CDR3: CASSSSFRQGTTGELFF

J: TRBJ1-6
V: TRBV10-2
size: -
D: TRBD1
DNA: TGCGCCAGCGGGGAGACAGGGGATAATTCACCCCTCCACTTT
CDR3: CASGETGDNSPLHF

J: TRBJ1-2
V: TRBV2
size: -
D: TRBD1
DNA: TGTGCCAGCACTACAGGGGAAATTGGCTACACCTTC
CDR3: CASTTGEIGYTF

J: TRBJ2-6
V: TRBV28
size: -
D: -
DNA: TGTGCCAGCAGTTTATCGGGGGACGCCCTGACTTTC
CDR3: CASSLSGDALTF

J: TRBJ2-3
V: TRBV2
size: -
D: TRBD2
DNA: TGTGCCAGCAGCGTTAGCGGGGGGGCGAAAGATACGCAGTATTTT
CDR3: CASSVSGGAKDTQYF